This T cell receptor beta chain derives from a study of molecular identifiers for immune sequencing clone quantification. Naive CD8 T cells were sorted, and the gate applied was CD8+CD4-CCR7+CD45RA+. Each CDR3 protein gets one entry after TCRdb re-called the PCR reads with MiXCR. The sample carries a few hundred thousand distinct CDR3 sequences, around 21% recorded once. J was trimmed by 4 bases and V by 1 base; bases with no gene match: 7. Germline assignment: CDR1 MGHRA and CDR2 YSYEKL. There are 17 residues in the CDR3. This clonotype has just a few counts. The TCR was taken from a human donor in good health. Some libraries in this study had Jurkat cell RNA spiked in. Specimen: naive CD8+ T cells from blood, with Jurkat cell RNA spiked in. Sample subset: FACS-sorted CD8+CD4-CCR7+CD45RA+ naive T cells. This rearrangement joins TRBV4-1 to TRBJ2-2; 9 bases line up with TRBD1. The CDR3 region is CASSQGTGVTSTGELFF. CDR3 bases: TGCGCCAGCAGCCAAGGGACAGGGGTCACGAGCACCGGGGAGCTGTTTTTT.